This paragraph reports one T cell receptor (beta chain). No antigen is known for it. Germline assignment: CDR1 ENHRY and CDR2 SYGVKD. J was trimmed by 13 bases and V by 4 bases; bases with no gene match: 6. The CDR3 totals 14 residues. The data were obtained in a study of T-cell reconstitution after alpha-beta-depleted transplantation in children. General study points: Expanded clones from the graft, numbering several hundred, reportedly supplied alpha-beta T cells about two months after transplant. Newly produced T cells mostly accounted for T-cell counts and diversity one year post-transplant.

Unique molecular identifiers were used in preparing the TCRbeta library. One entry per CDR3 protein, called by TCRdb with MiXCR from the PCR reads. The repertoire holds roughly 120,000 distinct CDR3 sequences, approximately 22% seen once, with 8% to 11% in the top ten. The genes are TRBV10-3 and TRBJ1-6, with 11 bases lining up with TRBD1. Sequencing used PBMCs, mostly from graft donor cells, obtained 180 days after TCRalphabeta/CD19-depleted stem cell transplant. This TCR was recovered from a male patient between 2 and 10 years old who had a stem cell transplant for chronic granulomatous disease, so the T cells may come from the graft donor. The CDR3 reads CAISAGTGGLPLHF. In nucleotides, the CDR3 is TGTGCCATCAGTGCCGGGACAGGGGGTCTCCCCCTCCACTTT.